The following is a T cell receptor (beta chain) sequence with its context. Its recognized antigen is unknown. One end of the junction varies from germline; a read error may be responsible. Ophthalmopathy patients had moderately to severely active disease, Clinical Activity Score of at least 3, NOSPECS grade of at least 4, and duration under 3 months. The study excluded patients with uncontrolled infections, other autoimmune diseases, pregnancy or lactation. Diagnoses were established on the basis of clinical symptoms, serum thyroxine and TRAb, thyroid ultrasound, and orbital computed tomography. Ficoll-Paque density gradient centrifugation was used to isolate PBMCs from around 10 ml of fresh peripheral blood. Total RNA was extracted with Trizol reagent, and quality was checked on an Agilent 2100 Bioanalyzer. This specimen belongs to a study of T cells in Graves' hyperthyroidism and ophthalmopathy (dated by TCRdb to between 2018 and 2021). Background on the whole study: Peripheral blood was collected at initial diagnosis, before any treatment. To identify TCR V-J signatures that set the groups apart, the researchers used a discovery cohort of about a hundred patients, made up of roughly 40 with Graves' ophthalmopathy and about 59 with stable Graves' hyperthyroidism. An independent validation cohort of around 19 hyperthyroidism patients and 17 patients who later progressed to ophthalmopathy tested prospective prediction of ophthalmopathy. The roughly 91 discovery patients were randomly divided into training and test sets at a 7:3 ratio. Thyroid tissue and blood T-cell repertoires from more than five Graves' hyperthyroidism patients were also compared in the study. After sampling, hyperthyroidism patients received methimazole starting at 30 mg daily, and ophthalmopathy patients received high-dose intravenous methylprednisolone. TCR Vbeta CDR3 sequencing of roughly 140 peripheral blood samples (approximately 44 ophthalmopathy, approximately 80 hyperthyroidism and some 17 progressor patients) is reported in the paper. The full study reports these points: No statistical method was used to set the sample size in advance, and investigators knew the group allocation. Most expanded thyroid clonotypes (frequency above 0.001) were also detected in blood, a finding suggesting that blood repertoires may reflect thyroid immune responses. In validation, the model predicted progression to ophthalmopathy with 65% to 71% sensitivity and approximately 72% specificity, a median of around six months before onset. Ophthalmopathy was separated from stable hyperthyroidism by a 13 V-J signature model, with approximately 90% sensitivity and 81% to 82% specificity obtained in cross-validation and 80%/75% obtained in testing.

The TCR beta CDR3 regions were amplified from the RNA transcripts. A first-round RT-PCR of the TCR CDR3 used the HTBI primer set with the Qiagen OneStep RT-PCR kit. Libraries were constructed in a second round of multiplex PCR, after which size selection and purification were performed. The libraries were sequenced on an Illumina HiSeq2000 using paired-end 100 bp reads. The paper's processing steps were these. SOAPnuke was used to process the raw data, with reads discarded if the reads contained adapters or uncalled bases, had a mean Phred below 15, or lacked an exact constant-primer or identifier match. COPE v1.2.5 was used to merge high-quality paired reads, and clonotypes were defined as unique nucleotide sequences. MiTCR v1.1 was used to align the clonotypes against IMGT TRBV, TRBD and TRBJ reference segments. Analysis was restricted to V-J combinations with a frequency above 0.0001, which covered 99% to 99.2% of repertoires. A TCS score was defined as the ratio of F50 (clonal expansion) to E x V (chaos), with BLOSUM62-based TCRdist applied between CDR3 peptides within each V-J. Welch's t-statistics and random forest reduced around 520 V-J features to roughly 13, which were used in a naive Bayes classifier (R e1071). The raw public data were reprocessed by TCRdb itself: fastp quality trimming at Q25, MiXCR clonotype calling, in-frame beta chains only. All rows with the same CDR3 protein become a single entry with the most common DNA and genes. TCRdb, not the authors, supplied the V and J calls. This sample is represented by under 350,000 distinct CDR3 sequences; about a sixth of them were singletons. The top ten clonotypes cover around 55% of the sample.

The CDR3 spans 13 residues, from the cysteine through the phenylalanine. Only the CDR3 DNA stays, 39 bases, in frame from base 1. The germline V gene (reference sequence) sets CDR1 to SSHAT and CDR2 to FNYEAQ. The rearrangement joined TRBV7-7 to TRBJ2-1, and the D gene may be TRBD1, 5 bases matching. Sequencing was performed on blood. The TCR sequence derives from a woman aged 55-69 years with Graves' ophthalmopathy. The CDR3: CASSLGENNEQFF. Read as DNA, the sequence is TGTGCTAGCAGCTTAGGGGAAAACAATGAGCAGTTCTTC.